This T cell receptor beta chain was captured in a study of shared clonotypes between healthy human individuals (dated by TCRdb to the early 2020s). Regarding the research as a whole: The cohort comprised two women and a few men aged 18 to 49 years. Per donor, three plates each were used for CD4 naive and CD4 memory, two for CD8 naive, and one for CD8 memory. Between about 0.85 and 9.5 billion PBMCs per donor were obtained by leukapheresis. To increase sequencing depth and limit assay-specific biases, different laboratories used diverse techniques to prepare libraries and sequence TCR repertoires. To estimate repertoire size and how much clonotype sharing occurs between individuals, the study deeply sequenced the blood TCR repertoires of 4 to 6 healthy adults.

Healthy HIV-negative adults with no recently reported acute infections or vaccinations were included as donors. Only Caucasian adults living in Nashville, Tennessee, USA were represented among the donors. CD4+ T cells were enriched by magnetic negative selection, after which naive cells were positively selected on CD45RA and the negative fraction was taken as the memory subset. Blood was collected by leukapheresis, and PBMCs were isolated by Ficoll-Histopaque density gradient centrifugation and then cryopreserved in liquid nitrogen vapor phase. Analytical flow cytometry was used to check the purity and quantity of each magnetically sorted T cell population. From each sorted fraction, genomic DNA was isolated and quantified by UV absorbance on a Nanodrop 2000c. Using the deep immunoSEQ assay, multiplex PCR amplified TCR CDR3 regions from genomic DNA. Extracted genomic DNA from each cell subset was spread evenly across all wells of several immunoSEQ 96-well plates, with each plate serving as a replicate. For sorted subsets, each replicate PCR was loaded with around 220 ng genomic DNA, equivalent to about 33,000 T cell genomes. The purified libraries were quantified using a Qubit 3.0 fluorometer, sized with a Bioanalyzer 2100, and then quantified again using the KAPA Library Quantification kit. A separate single-read 150-cycle Illumina NextSeq 550 flow cell was used to sequence each immunoSEQ 96-well plate. Per the authors' processing: Because the immunoSEQ output held only junctional sequences and lacked quality scores, the filtering could not match the filtering applied to full-length reads. Sequences were annotated with PyIR, a Python wrapper for IgBLAST v1.9, and V/J genes and CDR3 were assigned using IMGT germline references. Reads were removed for weak V/J assignments (E-value above 1e-6), missing CDR3, stop codons, out-of-frame junctions, or ambiguous translated residues. A V3J clonotype was defined by an identical inferred V gene, J gene, and CDR3 amino acid sequence. Percentage overlap between repertoires was calculated by dividing the number of shared unique clonotypes by the size of the smaller repertoire. RTK rarefaction, the Chao1 estimator, and Recon v2.1 estimates of unobserved clonotypes were used to assess repertoire richness. Generation probabilities for all TCRbeta clonotypes obtained by the gDNA method from several donors were computed using OLGA. Held by TCRdb, this immuneACCESS table contains in-frame sequences only and omits some clones. Under half of the omission traces to an unresolved V gene where checked; the cause of the rest is unknown. V, J and clone size were drawn from that table, and D and trimming were deduced from the DNA. The sample table holds around 2.3 million clones, of which roughly 95% were seen once. The top ten clones comprise more than 0.1% of the sample.

Concerning this clone: This clone's antigen is unknown. Per-base quality was not reported, and no clone a single base away is much larger than it.

The paper as a whole reports these results and caveats: Incomplete sequencing was indicated by rarefaction of sorted-subset datasets, despite the large sequencing depth. Pairwise subsampling led to the expectation that sequencing depth would affect the degree of clonotype sharing among donors. About 4.5% of naive CD4, more than 3% of naive CD8, around 2.3% of memory CD4, and about 0.4% of memory CD8 clonotypes were shared across several donors. The genetic and exposure-history diversity represented was limited by the small number of donors. Compared with non-shared clonotypes, clonotypes shared by all four sorted-subset donors had higher generation probabilities. Naive subsets generally had larger estimated clonotype richness than memory subsets. Sampling was restricted to blood, and TCR repertoires in tissues likely differ from the TCR repertoires found in blood.

According to the germline V gene, CDR1 reads KGHSH and CDR2 reads LQKENI. Spanning cysteine to phenylalanine, the CDR3 consists of 16 amino acids. Left in the record is the CDR3 DNA by itself, 48 bases read in frame from the first base. The trim is 2 bases for V and 5 bases for J, with a gap of 15 bases between the germline ends. In this chain, TRBV18 is recombined with TRBJ2-2, with the D call perhaps TRBD1 or TRBD2, each one matching 5 bases. Sequencing input: naive CD4+ T cells sorted from blood. This sample's cell subset or site label indicates: CD45RA+ positively selected. This receptor was identified in a man younger than 30 in good health. The base sequence is TGTGCCAGCTCACCAAGAACAGGCCCGGGGACCGGGGAGCTGTTTTTT. It encodes CASSPRTGPGTGELFF. With the portions outside the CDR3 filled from the reference TRBV18 and TRBJ2-2 genes, the complete variable region becomes NAGVMQNPRHLVRRRGQEARLRCSPMKGHSHVYWYRQLPEEGLKFMVYLQKENIIDESGMPKERFSAEFPKEGPSILRIQQVVRGDSAAYFCASSPRTGPGTGELFFGEGSRLTVL.